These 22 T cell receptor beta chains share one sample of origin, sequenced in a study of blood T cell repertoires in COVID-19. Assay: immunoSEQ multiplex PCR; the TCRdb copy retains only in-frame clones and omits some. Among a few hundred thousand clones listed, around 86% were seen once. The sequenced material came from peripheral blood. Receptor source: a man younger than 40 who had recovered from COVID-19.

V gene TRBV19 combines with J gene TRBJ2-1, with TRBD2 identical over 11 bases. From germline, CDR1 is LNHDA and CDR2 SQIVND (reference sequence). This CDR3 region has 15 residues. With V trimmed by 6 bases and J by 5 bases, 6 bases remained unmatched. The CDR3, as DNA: TGTGCCAGTAGCCCTACTAGCGGGGGTGACAATGAGCAGTTCTTC. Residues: CASSPTSGGDNEQFF.

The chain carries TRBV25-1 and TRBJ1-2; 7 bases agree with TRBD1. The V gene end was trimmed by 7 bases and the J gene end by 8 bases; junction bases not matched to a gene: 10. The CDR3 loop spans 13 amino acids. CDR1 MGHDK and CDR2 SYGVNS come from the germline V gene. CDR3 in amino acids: CASMGQHLMGYTF. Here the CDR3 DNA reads TGTGCCAGCATGGGACAGCATTTAATGGGCTACACCTTC.

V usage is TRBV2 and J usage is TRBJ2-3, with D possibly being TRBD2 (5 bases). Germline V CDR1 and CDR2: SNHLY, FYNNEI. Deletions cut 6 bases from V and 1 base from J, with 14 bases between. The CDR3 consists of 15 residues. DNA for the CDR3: TGTGCCAGCAGAGGAGGCGTCAGAGGCACAGATACGCAGTATTTT. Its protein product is CASRGGVRGTDTQYF. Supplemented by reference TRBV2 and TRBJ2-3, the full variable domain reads EPEVTQTPSHQVTQMGQEVILRCVPISNHLYFYWYRQILGQKVEFLVSFYNNEISEKSEIFDDQFSVERPDGSNFTLKIRSTKLEDSAMYFCASRGGVRGTDTQYFGPGTRLTVL.

Here the CDR3 DNA reads TGTGCCAGCAGCGGACTGGCTAGCACAGATACGCAGTATTTT. Translating gives CASSGLASTDTQYF. This sequence joins TRBV6-5 and TRBJ2-3; D is perhaps TRBD2 (5 bases). V was shortened by 6 bases and J by 0 bases, with 10 bases between the two germline ends. The CDR3 consists of 14 residues. Germline values: CDR1 MNHEY, CDR2 SVGAGI.

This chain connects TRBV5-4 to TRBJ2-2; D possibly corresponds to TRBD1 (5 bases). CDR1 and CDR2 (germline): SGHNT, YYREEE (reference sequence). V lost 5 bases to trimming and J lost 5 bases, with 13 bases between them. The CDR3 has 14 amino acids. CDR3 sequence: CASRQWGLTGELFF. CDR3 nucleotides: TGTGCCAGCAGGCAGTGGGGCTTAACCGGGGAGCTGTTTTTT.

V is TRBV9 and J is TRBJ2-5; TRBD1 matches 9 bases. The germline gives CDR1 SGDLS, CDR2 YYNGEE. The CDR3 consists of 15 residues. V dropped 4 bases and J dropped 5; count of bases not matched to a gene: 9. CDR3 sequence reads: CASSPRQGEGETQYF. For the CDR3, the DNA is TGTGCCAGCAGCCCCCGACAGGGGGAGGGTGAGACCCAGTACTTC.

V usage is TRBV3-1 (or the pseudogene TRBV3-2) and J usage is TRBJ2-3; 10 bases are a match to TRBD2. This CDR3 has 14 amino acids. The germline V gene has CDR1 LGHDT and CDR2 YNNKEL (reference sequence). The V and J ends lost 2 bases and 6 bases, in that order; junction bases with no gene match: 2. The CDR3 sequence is CASSQLAGDDTQYF. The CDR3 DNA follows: TGTGCCAGCAGCCAACTAGCGGGGGACGATACGCAGTATTTT.

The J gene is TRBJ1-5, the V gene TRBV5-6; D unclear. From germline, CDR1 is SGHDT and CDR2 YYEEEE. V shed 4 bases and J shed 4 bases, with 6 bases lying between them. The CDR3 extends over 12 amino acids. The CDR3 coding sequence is TGTGCCAGCAGCGTACAAAATCAGCCCCAGCATTTT. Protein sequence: CASSVQNQPQHF.

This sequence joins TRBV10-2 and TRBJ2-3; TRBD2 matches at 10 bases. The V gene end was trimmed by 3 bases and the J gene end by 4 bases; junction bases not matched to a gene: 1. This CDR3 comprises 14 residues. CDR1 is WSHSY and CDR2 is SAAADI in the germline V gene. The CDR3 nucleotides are TGCGCCAGCAGTGACCTAGCGGGGGCAGATACGCAGTATTTT. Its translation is CASSDLAGADTQYF.

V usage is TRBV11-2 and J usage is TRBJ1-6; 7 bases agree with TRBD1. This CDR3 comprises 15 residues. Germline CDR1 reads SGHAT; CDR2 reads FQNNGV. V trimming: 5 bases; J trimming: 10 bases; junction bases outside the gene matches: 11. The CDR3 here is CASSQNRQGRSPLHF. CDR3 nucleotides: TGTGCCAGCAGCCAAAATCGACAGGGAAGATCACCCCTCCACTTT.

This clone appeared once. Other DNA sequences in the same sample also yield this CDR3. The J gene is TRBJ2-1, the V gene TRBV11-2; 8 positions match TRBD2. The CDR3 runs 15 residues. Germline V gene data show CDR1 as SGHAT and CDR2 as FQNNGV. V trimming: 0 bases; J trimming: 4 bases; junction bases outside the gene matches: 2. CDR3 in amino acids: CASSLERGAYNEQFF. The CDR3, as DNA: TGTGCCAGCAGCTTAGAGCGGGGGGCTTACAATGAGCAGTTCTTC.

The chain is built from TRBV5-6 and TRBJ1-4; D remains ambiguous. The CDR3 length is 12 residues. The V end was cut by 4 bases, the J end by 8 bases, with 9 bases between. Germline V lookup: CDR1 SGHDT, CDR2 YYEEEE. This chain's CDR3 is CASSVNLEKLFF. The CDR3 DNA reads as TGTGCCAGCAGCGTAAACTTGGAAAAACTGTTTTTT.

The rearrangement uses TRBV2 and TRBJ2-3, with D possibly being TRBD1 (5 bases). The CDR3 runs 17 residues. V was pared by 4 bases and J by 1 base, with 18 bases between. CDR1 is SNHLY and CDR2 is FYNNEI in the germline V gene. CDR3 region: CASSVGSGPIGTDTQYF. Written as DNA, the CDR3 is TGTGCCAGCAGTGTGGGCTCAGGGCCCATCGGCACAGATACGCAGTATTTT.

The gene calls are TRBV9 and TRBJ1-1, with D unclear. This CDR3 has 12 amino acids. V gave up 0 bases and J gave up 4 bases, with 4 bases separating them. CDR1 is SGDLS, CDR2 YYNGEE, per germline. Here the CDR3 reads CASSVGGTEAFF. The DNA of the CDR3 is TGTGCCAGCAGCGTAGGAGGCACTGAAGCTTTCTTT.

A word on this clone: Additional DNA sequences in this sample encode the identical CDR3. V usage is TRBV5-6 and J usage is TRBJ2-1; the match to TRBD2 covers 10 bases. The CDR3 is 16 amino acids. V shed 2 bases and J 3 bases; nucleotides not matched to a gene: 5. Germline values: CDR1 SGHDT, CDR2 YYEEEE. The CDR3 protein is CASSFAGTSVYNEQFF. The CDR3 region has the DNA TGTGCCAGCAGCTTCGCCGGGACTAGCGTCTACAATGAGCAGTTCTTC.

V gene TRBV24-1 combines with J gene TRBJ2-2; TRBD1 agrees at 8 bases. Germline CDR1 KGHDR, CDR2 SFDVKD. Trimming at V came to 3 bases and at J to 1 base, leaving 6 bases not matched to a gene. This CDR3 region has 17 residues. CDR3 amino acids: CATSDPKGTGNTGELFF. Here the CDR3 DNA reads TGTGCCACCAGTGATCCCAAGGGGACAGGGAACACCGGGGAGCTGTTTTTT.

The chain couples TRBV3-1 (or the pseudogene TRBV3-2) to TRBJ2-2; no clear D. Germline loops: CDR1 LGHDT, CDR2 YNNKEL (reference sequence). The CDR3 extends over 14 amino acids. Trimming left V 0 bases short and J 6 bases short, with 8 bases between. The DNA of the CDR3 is TGTGCCAGCAGCCAAGAAGGCAGCGCCGGGGAGCTGTTTTTT. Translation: CASSQEGSAGELFF.

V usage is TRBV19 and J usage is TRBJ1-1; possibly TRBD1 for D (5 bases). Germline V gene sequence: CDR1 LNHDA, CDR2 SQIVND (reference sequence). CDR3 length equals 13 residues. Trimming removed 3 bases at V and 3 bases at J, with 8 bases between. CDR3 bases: TGTGCCAGTAGTATGGGACTACACACTGAAGCTTTCTTT. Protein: CASSMGLHTEAFF.

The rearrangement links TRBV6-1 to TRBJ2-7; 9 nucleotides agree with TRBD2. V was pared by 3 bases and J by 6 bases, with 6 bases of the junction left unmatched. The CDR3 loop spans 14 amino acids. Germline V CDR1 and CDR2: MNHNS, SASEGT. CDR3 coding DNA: TGTGCCAGCAGTGATGGGACTAGCTTCTGCGAGCAGTACTTC. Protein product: CASSDGTSFCEQYF.

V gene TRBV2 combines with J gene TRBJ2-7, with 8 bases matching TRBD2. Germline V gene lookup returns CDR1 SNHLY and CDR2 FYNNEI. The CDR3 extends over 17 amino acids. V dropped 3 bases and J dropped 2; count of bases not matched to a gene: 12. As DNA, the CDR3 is TGTGCCAGCAGTGACCGGGGGGAACTAGCGGAGACCTACGAGCAGTACGTC. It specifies CASSDRGELAETYEQYV.

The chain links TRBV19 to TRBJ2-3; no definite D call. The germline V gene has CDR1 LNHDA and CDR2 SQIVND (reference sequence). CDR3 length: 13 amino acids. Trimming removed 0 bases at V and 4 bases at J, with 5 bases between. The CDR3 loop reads CASSIDHADTQYF. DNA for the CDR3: TGTGCCAGTAGTATAGATCATGCAGATACGCAGTATTTT. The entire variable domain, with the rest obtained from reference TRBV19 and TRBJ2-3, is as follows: DGGITQSPKYLFRKEGQNVTLSCEQNLNHDAMYWYRQDPGQGLRLIYYSQIVNDFQKGDIAEGYSVSREKKESFPLTVTSAQKNPTAFYLCASSIDHADTQYFGPGTRLTVL.

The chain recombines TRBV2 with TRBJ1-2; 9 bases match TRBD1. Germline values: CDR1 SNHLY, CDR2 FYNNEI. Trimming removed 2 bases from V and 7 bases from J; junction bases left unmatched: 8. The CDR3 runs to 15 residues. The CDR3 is CASSERDRGAGGYTF. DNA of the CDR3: TGTGCCAGCAGTGAACGAGACAGGGGGGCGGGTGGCTACACCTTC. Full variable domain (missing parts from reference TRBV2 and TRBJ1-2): EPEVTQTPSHQVTQMGQEVILRCVPISNHLYFYWYRQILGQKVEFLVSFYNNEISEKSEIFDDQFSVERPDGSNFTLKIRSTKLEDSAMYFCASSERDRGAGGYTFGSGTRLTVV.